Listed below are T cell receptor beta chains from one sample, sequenced in a study of blood T cells in healthy people across ages. From the 5' RACE reads, TCRdb called clonotypes with MiXCR, one entry per CDR3 protein. The sample carries almost 550,000 distinct CDR3 sequences, less than 25% recorded once. This same sample was also taken into another study, of T cells of mothers and their children.

Sequences were obtained from blood. The receptor source for this set is a boy between 10 and 17 years old in good health. The CDR3 runs from the conserved cysteine through the conserved F or W. The D gene is left open where the match is weak. Rows give clone size only sometimes, using once, few, many, or a class for an expanded clone.

j_call: TRBJ2-3
v_call: TRBV10-3
d_call: NA
clone_size: NA
cdr3_nt: TGTGCCATCCGAGCCGAACAAGGAAAGGCCCACACAGATACGCAGTATTTT
cdr3_aa: CAIRAEQGKAHTDTQYF

j_call: TRBJ2-2
v_call: TRBV6-2/TRBV6-3
d_call: NA
clone_size: NA
cdr3_nt: TGTGCCAGCAGCCCAGGACAGTACACCGGGGAGCTGTTTTTT
cdr3_aa: CASSPGQYTGELFF

j_call: TRBJ2-3
v_call: TRBV4-3
d_call: NA
clone_size: NA
cdr3_nt: TGCGCCAGCAGCAAACTGGCACTTACAGATACGCAGTATTTT
cdr3_aa: CASSKLALTDTQYF

j_call: TRBJ2-5
v_call: TRBV6-6
d_call: TRBD1
clone_size: few
cdr3_nt: TGTGCCGCCCGGGACAGAGAACAAGAGACCCAGTACTTC
cdr3_aa: CAARDREQETQYF

j_call: TRBJ2-3
v_call: TRBV27
d_call: NA
clone_size: NA
cdr3_nt: TGTGCCAGCAGTTTTATTACCACAGATACGCAGTATTTT
cdr3_aa: CASSFITTDTQYF

j_call: TRBJ2-1
v_call: TRBV7-3
d_call: TRBD2
clone_size: NA
cdr3_nt: TGTGCCAGCAGCTCCGGAGTAGCGGGAGCGCTTGAGCAGTTCTTC
cdr3_aa: CASSSGVAGALEQFF

j_call: TRBJ2-5
v_call: TRBV4-2
d_call: NA
clone_size: few
cdr3_nt: TGTGCCAGCAGCCAAGGACTAGATCCAGAAGAGACCCAGTACTTC
cdr3_aa: CASSQGLDPEETQYF

j_call: TRBJ2-7
v_call: TRBV9
d_call: NA
clone_size: NA
cdr3_nt: TGTGCCAGCAGCGTAGTGGCGGAGAGCTCCTACGAGCAGTACTTC
cdr3_aa: CASSVVAESSYEQYF

j_call: TRBJ2-7
v_call: TRBV7-6
d_call: NA
clone_size: NA
cdr3_nt: TGTGCCAGCAGCTTAGGTTGGCCCGGAGCCTACGAGCAGTACTTC
cdr3_aa: CASSLGWPGAYEQYF

j_call: TRBJ2-3
v_call: TRBV10-3
d_call: TRBD2
clone_size: NA
cdr3_nt: TGTGCCATCAGTTTGACTAGCGGAAAAACAGATACGCAGTATTTT
cdr3_aa: CAISLTSGKTDTQYF

j_call: TRBJ2-7
v_call: TRBV7-6
d_call: NA
clone_size: NA
cdr3_nt: TGTGCCAGCAGCCCCCCGACCTACGAGCAGTACTTC
cdr3_aa: CASSPPTYEQYF

j_call: TRBJ2-5
v_call: TRBV6-1
d_call: NA
clone_size: NA
cdr3_nt: TGTGCCAGCAGTCAAAGAACAGGGAGGGGTATCGAGACCCAGTGCTTC
cdr3_aa: CASSQRTGRGIETQCF

j_call: TRBJ2-1
v_call: TRBV7-8
d_call: NA
clone_size: few
cdr3_nt: TGTGCCAGCAGCGGTGATTCAGTACCCTACAATGAGCAGTTCTTC
cdr3_aa: CASSGDSVPYNEQFF

j_call: TRBJ2-7
v_call: TRBV7-9
d_call: NA
clone_size: NA
cdr3_nt: TGTGCCAGCAGCTTAGTATCCCCCTACGAGCAGTACTTC
cdr3_aa: CASSLVSPYEQYF

j_call: TRBJ2-2
v_call: TRBV7-3
d_call: NA
clone_size: few
cdr3_nt: TGTGCCAGCAGCTCGGGGGGCCCTAACACCGGGGAGCTGTTTTTT
cdr3_aa: CASSSGGPNTGELFF

j_call: TRBJ2-5
v_call: TRBV6-5
d_call: NA
clone_size: NA
cdr3_nt: TGTGCCAGCAGTTACTCTGGTAGCTCCTACGAGCAGCACTTC
cdr3_aa: CASSYSGSSYEQHF

j_call: TRBJ2-5
v_call: TRBV5-1
d_call: NA
clone_size: few
cdr3_nt: TGCGCCAGCAGCTCCCAAGGGGAGACCCAGTACTTC
cdr3_aa: CASSSQGETQYF

j_call: TRBJ2-7
v_call: TRBV29-1
d_call: TRBD2
clone_size: NA
cdr3_nt: TGCAGCGCGAGCGGGACTCTCTACGAGCAGTACTTC
cdr3_aa: CSASGTLYEQYF

j_call: TRBJ2-3
v_call: TRBV12-3/TRBV12-4
d_call: TRBD2
clone_size: NA
cdr3_nt: TGTGCCAGCAGTTCCTCTAGCGGGGGGGTCGTAGATGCGCAGTATTTT
cdr3_aa: CASSSSSGGVVDAQYF

j_call: TRBJ1-4
v_call: TRBV9
d_call: NA
clone_size: few
cdr3_nt: TGTGCCAGCAGCCCGACCAGGGGAACTAATGAAAAACTGTTTTTT
cdr3_aa: CASSPTRGTNEKLFF

j_call: TRBJ2-2
v_call: TRBV7-9
d_call: NA
clone_size: once
cdr3_nt: TGTGCCAGCAGCTTGAAGATACGCTCCCGAGACGGGGAGCTGTTTTTT
cdr3_aa: CASSLKIRSRDGELFF

j_call: TRBJ1-4
v_call: TRBV5-8
d_call: TRBD1
clone_size: few
cdr3_nt: TGTGCCAGCACCCTAACCCGGGACAGGGATGAAAAACTGTTTTTT
cdr3_aa: CASTLTRDRDEKLFF

j_call: TRBJ2-5
v_call: TRBV4-1
d_call: NA
clone_size: many
cdr3_nt: TGCGCCAGCAGCCAGATGACAGGCCGGCAAGGGACCCAGTACTTC
cdr3_aa: CASSQMTGRQGTQYF

j_call: TRBJ2-1
v_call: TRBV4-3
d_call: TRBD2
clone_size: NA
cdr3_nt: TGCGCCAGCAGCCAGGGGAGACTAGCGGGAGGGCCAGGGAATGAGCAGTTCTTC
cdr3_aa: CASSQGRLAGGPGNEQFF

j_call: TRBJ2-7
v_call: TRBV4-1
d_call: NA
clone_size: few
cdr3_nt: TGCGCCAGCAGCCAAGAATTCGGAACTTCTCTCTACGAGCAGTACTTC
cdr3_aa: CASSQEFGTSLYEQYF

j_call: TRBJ2-1
v_call: TRBV15
d_call: TRBD1
clone_size: NA
cdr3_nt: TGTGCCACCAGCAGAGAAGTCGACAGGGTATCGGGGCAGTTCTTC
cdr3_aa: CATSREVDRVSGQFF

j_call: TRBJ1-6
v_call: TRBV7-3
d_call: NA
clone_size: NA
cdr3_nt: TGTGCCAGCAGCTTTAAGGATTCACCCCTCCACTTT
cdr3_aa: CASSFKDSPLHF

j_call: TRBJ2-5
v_call: TRBV10-3
d_call: NA
clone_size: NA
cdr3_nt: TGTGCCATCAGTGAGTCGGGGGCTAAACGAGGGACCCAGTACTTC
cdr3_aa: CAISESGAKRGTQYF

j_call: TRBJ2-4
v_call: TRBV3-1
d_call: TRBD2
clone_size: NA
cdr3_nt: TGTGCCAGTAGCCCGGGACTAGCGGGGAAAAAACTAGCCAAAAACATTCAGTACTTC
cdr3_aa: CASSPGLAGKKLAKNIQYF

j_call: TRBJ2-1
v_call: TRBV4-3
d_call: TRBD1
clone_size: few
cdr3_nt: TGCGCCAGCAGCCAAGAGTCCGGGACAGGCTTTGACAATGAGCAGTTCTTC
cdr3_aa: CASSQESGTGFDNEQFF

j_call: TRBJ2-5
v_call: TRBV3-1
d_call: NA
clone_size: NA
cdr3_nt: TGTGCCAGCAGCCAAGGTGGGGGTACTCGCCAAGAGACCCAGTACTTC
cdr3_aa: CASSQGGGTRQETQYF

j_call: TRBJ2-5
v_call: TRBV13
d_call: TRBD2
clone_size: NA
cdr3_nt: TGTGCCAGCAGCCCGGATCGGGGGGAAGAGACCCAGTACTTC
cdr3_aa: CASSPDRGEETQYF

j_call: TRBJ2-2
v_call: TRBV6-4
d_call: TRBD1
clone_size: NA
cdr3_nt: TGTGCCAGCCAGGGGGCGAACACCGGGGAGCTGTTTTTT
cdr3_aa: CASQGANTGELFF

j_call: TRBJ1-6
v_call: TRBV3-1
d_call: TRBD1
clone_size: NA
cdr3_nt: TGTGCCAGCAGCCCCCGACAGGGAAACTCCTATAATTCACCCCTCCACTTT
cdr3_aa: CASSPRQGNSYNSPLHF

j_call: TRBJ1-1
v_call: TRBV5-1
d_call: NA
clone_size: few
cdr3_nt: TGCGCCAGCAGCATAACCGGGAACACTGAAGCTTTCTTT
cdr3_aa: CASSITGNTEAFF

j_call: TRBJ2-4
v_call: TRBV5-5
d_call: TRBD1
clone_size: NA
cdr3_nt: TGTGCCAGCAGCTTGGCGGGACAGGGCAATATAAACATTCAGTACTTC
cdr3_aa: CASSLAGQGNINIQYF

j_call: TRBJ2-4
v_call: TRBV7-3
d_call: NA
clone_size: NA
cdr3_nt: TGTGCCAGCAGCTTAGGCTCCGGCATTCAGTACTTC
cdr3_aa: CASSLGSGIQYF

j_call: TRBJ2-7
v_call: TRBV25-1
d_call: TRBD1
clone_size: NA
cdr3_nt: TGTGCCAGCAGTGAAGTAGGACAGGTCCCCTACGAGCAGTACTTC
cdr3_aa: CASSEVGQVPYEQYF

j_call: TRBJ2-3
v_call: TRBV5-1
d_call: NA
clone_size: many
cdr3_nt: TGCGCCAGCAGCCTGGGCGGAGGGCCCCGCACAGATACGCAGTATTTT
cdr3_aa: CASSLGGGPRTDTQYF

j_call: TRBJ1-5
v_call: TRBV7-2
d_call: TRBD1
clone_size: NA
cdr3_nt: TGTGCCAGCAGCTTAGACACCGGACAGGGGGCTATTCAGCCCCAGCATTTT
cdr3_aa: CASSLDTGQGAIQPQHF